Following are 31 T cell receptor beta chains from one sample sequenced in a study of CD8+ T cells in alopecia areata. Once RNA had been extracted, it was reverse transcribed into cDNA to act as the sequencing template. Only in-frame clones appear in the TCRdb table, and some are missing; sequencing was by immunoSEQ multiplex PCR. The table has 90,000 to 150,000 clones, less than 75% seen once. Treatment noted: oral pan-JAK inhibitor, 5-10 mg twice daily. The sequenced sample was CD8+ T cells sorted from blood, obtained at week 4, from a patient treated with tofacitinib. These receptors came from a human donor with alopecia areata.

The chain carries TRBV7-2 and TRBJ2-3, with D hard to call. The CDR3 consists of 13 residues. V lost 1 base and J 1 base, leaving 3 bases between the germline ends. Germline V gene sequence: CDR1 SGHTA, CDR2 FQGNSA. CDR3: CASSLGGTDTQYF. The CDR3 bases are TGTGCCAGCAGCTTAGGAGGCACAGATACGCAGTATTTT.

The gene calls are TRBV15 and TRBJ2-1, with 13 nucleotides matching TRBD2. This CDR3 spans 18 amino acids. V was pared by 2 bases and J by 0 bases, with 4 bases of the junction left unmatched. The V gene's germline CDR1 is LNHNV and CDR2 YYDKDF (reference sequence). For the CDR3, the DNA is TGTGCCACCAGCAGACGGACTAGCGGGGGTCACTCCTACAATGAGCAGTTCTTC. Amino acids: CATSRRTSGGHSYNEQFF.

The chain has TRBV7-9 and TRBJ2-5, with 8 positions matching TRBD1. V shed 1 base and J 2 bases; nucleotides not matched to a gene: 6. Looked up from germline, CDR1 is SEHNR and CDR2 is FQNEAQ (reference sequence). CDR3 length equals 16 residues. The CDR3 loop is CASSLGAGGRQETQYF. The CDR3 nucleotides are TGTGCCAGCAGCTTAGGGGCAGGGGGCAGACAAGAGACCCAGTACTTC.

The genes are TRBV29-1 and TRBJ2-7; no firm D call. From germline, CDR1 is SQVTM and CDR2 ANQGSEA. The CDR3 extends over 12 amino acids. V lost 3 bases and J 7 bases, leaving 13 bases between the germline ends. This CDR3 reads CSVELEVGEQYF. CDR3 sequence (DNA): TGCAGCGTTGAGCTCGAGGTGGGGGAGCAGTACTTC.

The chain is built from TRBV2 and TRBJ2-5; maybe TRBD1 (7 bases). Germline V lookup: CDR1 SNHLY, CDR2 FYNNEI. The V gene lost 7 bases and the J gene lost 2 bases, with 11 bases spanning the gap. The CDR3 runs to 13 residues. CDR3 nucleotides: TGTGCCAGCATCGGGGGACAGCAAGAGACCCAGTACTTC. Translating gives CASIGGQQETQYF.

This chain uses TRBV9 with TRBJ1-6; D is perhaps TRBD1 (6 bases). V was pared by 0 bases and J by 4 bases, with 11 bases between. Germline V gene sequence: CDR1 SGDLS, CDR2 YYNGEE. The CDR3 length is 16 residues. As DNA, the CDR3 is TGTGCCAGCAGCGTAGAGGGGACACGATATAATTCACCCCTCCACTTT. This sequence encodes CASSVEGTRYNSPLHF. Full variable domain (remainder filled in from reference TRBV9 and TRBJ1-6): DSGVTQTPKHLITATGQRVTLRCSPRSGDLSVYWYQQSLDQGLQFLIQYYNGEERAKGNILERFSAQQFPDLHSELNLSSLELGDSALYFCASSVEGTRYNSPLHFGNGTRLTVT.

This clone occurred a few times. The CDR3 DNA follows: TGTGCCAGCAGCTTGGAATGGGGGAACACTGAAGCTTTCTTT. Translation: CASSLEWGNTEAFF. This chain connects TRBV5-6 to TRBJ1-1; D call uncertain. The CDR3 extends over 14 amino acids. Germline V gene data show CDR1 as SGHDT and CDR2 as YYEEEE. Trimming pared 0 bases from V and 1 base from J, leaving 7 bases between.

The chain links TRBV7-6 to TRBJ2-7, with 8 bases aligning to TRBD1. Germline V gives CDR1 SGHVS, CDR2 FNYEAQ. Trimming removed 4 bases from V and 6 bases from J; junction bases left unmatched: 8. CDR3 length: 14 residues. The CDR3 nucleotides are TGTGCCAGCAGCTCCCCGTCGACAGGGGCCGAGCAGTACTTC. This sequence encodes CASSSPSTGAEQYF.

The chain recombines TRBV28 with TRBJ2-1, with no clear D. Looked up from germline, CDR1 is MDHEN and CDR2 is SYDVKM. Trimming stripped 3 bases from V and 0 bases from J, with 6 bases between. The CDR3 loop spans 14 amino acids. CDR3 DNA sequence: TGTGCCAGCAGTTTCCTGACCTCCTACAATGAGCAGTTCTTC. This sequence encodes CASSFLTSYNEQFF.

The chain is built from TRBV5-4 and TRBJ1-2; D possibly corresponds to TRBD1 (5 bases). Germline V lookup: CDR1 SGHNT, CDR2 YYREEE (reference sequence). Deletions cut 4 bases from V and 1 base from J, with 14 bases between. The length of the CDR3 is 15 residues. The CDR3 loop is CASSPRGEINYGYTF. In DNA form, the CDR3 reads TGTGCCAGCAGCCCCCGGGGGGAGATTAACTATGGCTACACCTTC.

This clone has a handful of counts. The chain is built from TRBV29-1 and TRBJ2-7; D gene uncertain. Between the trimmed V and J ends, which lost 5 bases and 2 bases, there was a span of 7 bases. The CDR3 has 11 residues. Germline lookup yields CDR1 SQVTM and CDR2 ANQGSEA. The CDR3 bases are TGCAGCGTTCAGCTCGCCTACGAGCAGTACTTC. It encodes CSVQLAYEQYF.

The sample holds a few counts of this clone. This sequence joins TRBV29-1 and TRBJ2-3; 9 bases are shared with TRBD1. V lost 8 bases to trimming and J lost 6 bases; unmatched junction nucleotides: 15. Germline V gene sequence: CDR1 SQVTM, CDR2 ANQGSEA. This CDR3 has 15 amino acids. The CDR3 is CSTSRPGQGFDTQYF. The CDR3 DNA follows: TGCAGCACCTCACGTCCGGGACAGGGCTTTGATACGCAGTATTTT.

The V gene is TRBV5-6, the J gene TRBJ1-3; 7 nucleotides agree with TRBD1. V shed 4 bases, J shed 0 bases, and the junction held 7 bases outside the gene matches. The V gene's germline CDR1 is SGHDT and CDR2 YYEEEE. This CDR3 spans 16 amino acids. The CDR3 DNA follows: TGTGCCAGCAGCCCGGCTGGGACAGCCTCTGGAAACACCATATATTTT. As protein: CASSPAGTASGNTIYF.

This chain links TRBV13 with TRBJ2-1; D possibly uses TRBD1 or TRBD2 (5 bases each). V was pared by 3 bases and J by 4 bases, with 13 bases between. Germline assignment: CDR1 PRHDT and CDR2 FYEKMQ (reference sequence). This CDR3 contains 15 residues. For the CDR3, the DNA is TGTGCCAGCAGCTTTCTCGGGGACGCATACAATGAGCAGTTCTTC. This encodes CASSFLGDAYNEQFF.

The J gene is TRBJ2-7, the V gene TRBV4-3, with TRBD2 as a possible D gene (6 bases). CDR1 and CDR2 from the germline V gene are LGHNA and YSLEER. V lost 4 bases to trimming and J lost 3 bases, with 13 bases between them. This CDR3 contains 14 residues. Here the CDR3 DNA reads TGCGCCAGCAGCCCAGGTAGCGGATTCTACGAGCAGTACTTC. As protein: CASSPGSGFYEQYF.

This clone appeared a few times. The chain carries TRBV25-1 and TRBJ1-6; perhaps TRBD1 as D (5 bases). The CDR3 extends over 16 amino acids. The germline V and J ends were trimmed by 1 base and 0 bases, with 7 bases remaining between them. The germline gives CDR1 MGHDK, CDR2 SYGVNS. As DNA, the CDR3 is TGTGCCAGCAGTGAATGGGGGAGCTCCTATAATTCACCCCTCCACTTT. Translation gives CASSEWGSSYNSPLHF.

This chain joins TRBV5-6 and TRBJ1-2, with TRBD1 matching over 11 bases. This CDR3 comprises 16 residues. Trimming took 3 bases from V and 2 from J; bases not matched to a gene: 6. Germline V gene lookup returns CDR1 SGHDT and CDR2 YYEEEE. The CDR3 coding sequence is TGTGCCAGCAGCTCTCGGACAGGGGGCCTCAACTATGGCTACACCTTC. This gives the protein CASSSRTGGLNYGYTF.

This clone showed up just once. The chain is built from TRBV29-1 and TRBJ2-1, with D maybe TRBD2 (7 bases). The CDR3 covers 13 residues. Germline CDR1 reads SQVTM; CDR2 reads ANQGSEA. Trimming shortened V by 1 base and J by 5 bases, and 9 bases separated the two germline ends. The CDR3, as DNA: TGCAGCGTTGAAGGAGGGGGGGACAATGAGCAGTTCTTC. Translating gives CSVEGGGDNEQFF.

Note on this clone: Other nucleotide sequences in the sample specify the same CDR3. CDR3: CSVEGEQYF. DNA for the CDR3: TGCAGCGTTGAAGGCGAGCAGTACTTC. V and J are TRBV29-1 and TRBJ2-7; D not resolved. The germline V gene encodes CDR1 SQVTM and CDR2 ANQGSEA. V shed 1 base and J shed 6 bases, with 1 base lying between them. The CDR3 covers 9 residues.

The chain combines TRBV6-5 with TRBJ2-3; TRBD2 might be the D (5 bases). This CDR3 has 11 amino acids. Germline CDR1 reads MNHEY; CDR2 reads SVGAGI. The V end was cut by 8 bases, the J end by 3 bases, with 6 bases between. The CDR3 spells CASWETDTQYF. The CDR3, as DNA: TGTGCCAGCTGGGAGACAGATACGCAGTATTTT.

The V call is TRBV4-1, the J call TRBJ2-5; the match to TRBD2 covers 7 bases. The CDR3 consists of 15 residues. V was clipped by 2 bases and J by 5 bases; unmatched bases: 8. In germline, CDR1 is MGHRA, CDR2 YSYEKL. The CDR3 sequence is CASSQTGLVRETQYF. The CDR3 DNA reads TGCGCCAGCAGCCAAACTGGACTAGTTCGGGAGACCCAGTACTTC.

The rearrangement joins TRBV6-1 to TRBJ1-1; D gene uncertain. Germline values: CDR1 MNHNS, CDR2 SASEGT. The CDR3 consists of 12 residues. Trimming took 10 bases from V and 5 from J, leaving 14 bases between them. This CDR3 reads CATSPVETEAFF. DNA for the CDR3: TGTGCCACCTCCCCCGTGGAGACTGAAGCTTTCTTT.

The rearrangement joins TRBV5-1 to TRBJ1-1; D not resolved. CDR3 length: 14 amino acids. Per germline, CDR1 SGHRS and CDR2 YFSETQ. V was clipped by 0 bases and J by 5 bases, with 11 bases between them. CDR3 sequence: CASSLGGGPTEAFF. The DNA for the CDR3 is TGCGCCAGCAGCTTGGGGGGAGGGCCGACTGAAGCTTTCTTT. Full variable domain (remainder filled in from reference TRBV5-1 and TRBJ1-1): KAGVTQTPRYLIKTRGQQVTLSCSPISGHRSVSWYQQTPGQGLQFLFEYFSETQRNKGNFPGRFSGRQFSNSRSEMNVSTLELGDSALYLCASSLGGGPTEAFFGQGTRLTVV.

This clone was observed a single time. This chain links TRBV7-8 with TRBJ2-6; D remains ambiguous. This CDR3 has 15 amino acids. Germline loops: CDR1 SGHVS, CDR2 FQNEAQ. The V end was cut by 3 bases, the J end by 0 bases, with 6 bases between. The CDR3 spells CASSFLISGANVLTF. CDR3 nucleotides: TGTGCCAGCAGCTTTTTGATCTCTGGGGCCAACGTCCTGACTTTC. Based on the CDR3 plus reference TRBV7-8 and TRBJ2-6, the full variable domain is GAGVSQSPRYKVAKRGQDVALRCDPISGHVSLFWYQQALGQGPEFLTYFQNEAQLDKSGLPSDRFFAERPEGSVSTLKIQRTQQEDSAVYLCASSFLISGANVLTFGAGSRLTVL.

The chain combines TRBV6-5 with TRBJ2-7; 8 nucleotides line up with TRBD1. The CDR3 contains 16 residues. Per the germline V gene, CDR1 is MNHEY and CDR2 is SVGAGI. V shed 0 bases, J shed 3 bases, and the junction held 7 bases outside the gene matches. CDR3 DNA sequence: TGTGCCAGCAGTTACTCAGGACAGGGCCTGGTCTACGAGCAGTACTTC. This codes for CASSYSGQGLVYEQYF.

This chain joins TRBV6-5 and TRBJ2-7, with D uncertain. Trimming left V 2 bases short and J 0 bases short, with 8 bases between. CDR3 length: 14 amino acids. Germline assignment: CDR1 MNHEY and CDR2 SVGAGI. The CDR3 DNA reads as TGTGCCAGCAGTTACGGGGTCGTCTCCTACGAGCAGTACTTC. It encodes CASSYGVVSYEQYF.

Notes on this clone: The sample has other DNA sequences that encode this CDR3 too. The J gene is TRBJ1-1, the V gene TRBV29-1; no clear D. The germline V and J ends were trimmed by 6 bases and 0 bases, with 14 bases remaining between them. The germline V gene encodes CDR1 SQVTM and CDR2 ANQGSEA. This CDR3 has 14 residues. Here the CDR3 reads CSVDSTGMNTEAFF. DNA for the CDR3: TGCAGCGTCGATTCGACTGGGATGAACACTGAAGCTTTCTTT.

The chain links TRBV28 to TRBJ2-7; 9 bases map to TRBD1. This CDR3 comprises 15 residues. Germline V gene data show CDR1 as MDHEN and CDR2 as SYDVKM. V was clipped by 4 bases and J by 6 bases; unmatched bases: 10. The CDR3: CASSYSGTGSGEQYF. For the CDR3, the DNA is TGTGCCAGCAGTTATTCCGGGACAGGGTCAGGCGAGCAGTACTTC.

This clone has just a few counts. The chain recombines TRBV30 with TRBJ1-1; D gene uncertain. The ends were cut back, 0 bases at V and 9 bases at J, with 14 bases in the middle. Germline loops: CDR1 GTSNPN, CDR2 SVGIG (reference sequence). This CDR3 contains 13 residues. The chain's CDR3 is CAWSVRERSKAFF. CDR3 in DNA: TGTGCCTGGAGTGTAAGGGAACGTTCCAAAGCTTTCTTT. Together with reference TRBV30 and TRBJ1-1, the CDR3 gives the full variable domain: SQTIHQWPATLVQPVGSPLSLECTVEGTSNPNLYWYRQAAGRGLQLLFYSVGIGQISSEVPQNLSASRPQDRQFILSSKKLLLSDSGFYLCAWSVRERSKAFFGQGTRLTVV.

This chain links TRBV29-1 with TRBJ2-5, with 9 bases fitting TRBD1. The germline gives CDR1 SQVTM, CDR2 ANQGSEA. The CDR3 has 16 amino acids. The V gene end was trimmed by 0 bases and the J gene end by 2 bases; junction bases not matched to a gene: 7. This CDR3 reads CSVEDGSTGGQETQYF. CDR3 DNA: TGCAGCGTTGAAGATGGTTCGACAGGGGGGCAAGAGACCCAGTACTTC.

The rearrangement links TRBV7-2 to TRBJ1-2; D is uncertain. Germline V CDR1 and CDR2: SGHTA, FQGNSA. The CDR3 is made up of 12 amino acids. V dropped 2 bases and J dropped 7 bases, with 8 bases sitting between them. CDR3 residues: CASSLLGGGYTF. As DNA, the CDR3 is TGTGCCAGCAGCTTACTGGGAGGTGGCTACACCTTC.